This T cell receptor (beta chain) emerged from a study of persistence of HIV-infected CD4 T cells. Notes on the study in general: CMV- and Gag-responding cells had lower TCRbeta richness than CD3/CD28-responding cells.

Stimulation used about 10 ug/mL lysate from CMV-infected fibroblasts. Memory cells lacking CD40L and CD69 with high CD45RO were sorted. Stimulated PBMCs had first been depleted of CD8+ T cells. About this clone itself: The antigen is not known.

This was the immunoSEQ version 4 assay in survey mode. Template was genomic DNA at roughly 9.6 ng/uL, with up to 1 ug used per sample. Generated by immunoSEQ multiplex PCR, the TCRdb table keeps only in-frame clones and is missing some. The data hold about 40,000 clones, with roughly 80% observed a single time. CDR1 is MDHEN and CDR2 is SYDVKM in the germline V gene. The CDR3 contains 15 residues. With V trimmed by 4 bases and J by 3 bases, 5 bases remained unmatched. This TCR came from an adult man with HIV who was CMV-seropositive. The J gene is TRBJ2-7, the V gene TRBV28; 11 bases are shared with TRBD1. The material sequenced was CD4+ T cells sorted from PBMCs after roughly 20-hour stimulation, taken from a patient who received antiretroviral therapy. The DNA for the CDR3 is TGTGCCAGCAGTTCAACCGGGACAGGGGGCTACGAGCAGTACTTC. Translated, it gives CASSSTGTGGYEQYF.